This T cell receptor (beta chain) originates from a study of T-cell reconstitution after alpha-beta-depleted transplantation in children. Whole-study findings and limits: T-cell counts and diversity were attributed mostly to newly produced T cells one year after transplant.

The J segment lost 2 bases and the V segment lost 5 bases, leaving 5 bases of the junction unmatched. This CDR3 comprises 16 residues. Germline V CDR1 and CDR2: SGHTA, FQGNSA. This clonotype was detected a few times. Its antigen is not identified. Using unique molecular identifiers, the investigators prepared the TCRbeta library. TCRdb redid the calling of the PCR reads with MiXCR, one entry per CDR3 protein. The repertoire holds 700,000 to 950,000 distinct CDR3 sequences, with 15% to 20% as singletons. The source of this sequence is a male patient aged 10 to 17 who had a stem cell transplant for acute lymphoblastic leukemia, so the T cells may come from the graft donor. The chain combines TRBV7-2 with TRBJ2-1, with 11 bases matching TRBD2. Sequenced here: PBMCs, mostly from graft donor cells, sampled 360 days after TCRalphabeta/CD19-depleted stem cell transplant. The CDR3 DNA follows: TGTGCCAGCAGCCGTACTAGCGGGGGAGCCTACAATGAGCAGTTCTTC. It translates to CASSRTSGGAYNEQFF.